This is a list of T cell receptor beta chains from one sample in a study of shared clonotypes between healthy human individuals. The repertoire was sequenced with immunoSEQ multiplex PCR; TCRdb's copy has only in-frame clones and lacks some. Counted here are roughly 500,000 clones, over 65% occurring once; the ten biggest clones make up approximately 12%. The sequenced sample consisted of PBMCs. The receptors originated from a woman in her thirties or forties in good health. Some clones in this sample may be carry-over from other donors' samples. The CDR3 runs from the conserved cysteine through the conserved F or W. D genes are given only for firm matches. Clone size is shown for a subset of rows, as once, few, many or a class of expanded clone.

TRBJ2-1 NA TRBV5-1 NA CASSLEGRSNEQFF TGCGCCAGCAGCTTGGAGGGACGGTCCAATGAGCAGTTCTTC
TRBJ1-1 NA TRBV7-3 TRBD1 CASSQQGGTEAFF TGTGCCAGCAGCCAACAGGGGGGCACTGAAGCTTTCTTT
TRBJ1-5 NA TRBV9 TRBD1 CASSARRDSYSNQPQHF TGTGCCAGCAGCGCCCGCCGGGACAGTTATAGCAATCAGCCCCAGCATTTT
TRBJ1-1 NA TRBV28 TRBD1 CASTDGQGGTEAFF TGTGCCAGCACCGACGGGCAGGGGGGCACTGAAGCTTTCTTT
TRBJ2-7 NA TRBV29-1 NA CSVVLGYEQYF TGCAGCGTTGTGTTGGGCTACGAGCAGTACTTC
TRBJ2-7 once TRBV28 NA CASSLPSVISYEQYF TGTGCCAGCAGTTTACCCAGCGTAATCTCCTACGAGCAGTACTTC
TRBJ2-2 NA TRBV7-2 TRBD1 CASSQDRGPGTGELFF TGTGCCAGCAGCCAAGACAGGGGGCCTGGCACCGGGGAGCTGTTTTTT
TRBJ1-1 NA TRBV5-5 NA CASSTTVNTEAFF TGTGCCAGCAGCACTACAGTGAACACTGAAGCTTTCTTT
TRBJ1-5 NA TRBV5-6 TRBD1 CASSLRQGDHQPQHF TGTGCCAGCAGCTTAAGACAGGGGGATCATCAGCCCCAGCATTTT
TRBJ1-2 many TRBV7-2 TRBD1 CASSPGTVYGYTF TGTGCCAGCAGCCCAGGGACAGTCTATGGCTACACCTTC
TRBJ2-1 many TRBV18 NA CASSRNYNEQFF TGTGCCAGCTCCCGGAACTACAATGAGCAGTTCTTC
TRBJ1-3 NA TRBV30 NA CAWSQGSGNTIYF TGTGCCTGGAGCCAGGGTTCTGGAAACACCATATATTTT
TRBJ2-7 NA TRBV27 TRBD2 CASSLSSGTSGSYEQYF TGTGCCAGCAGTTTATCGTCCGGGACTAGCGGGAGCTACGAGCAGTACTTC
TRBJ2-4 NA TRBV29-1 TRBD2 CSVRPQLAGGPVVAKNIQYF TGCAGCGTCCGCCCCCAACTAGCGGGAGGGCCCGTAGTAGCCAAAAACATTCAGTACTTC
TRBJ1-4 few TRBV5-6 NA CASSSADGANEKLFF TGTGCCAGCAGCTCTGCCGATGGGGCTAATGAAAAACTGTTTTTT
TRBJ1-3 NA TRBV5-1 NA CASSLAGAGYGNTIYF TGCGCCAGCAGCTTGGCCGGGGCAGGGTACGGAAACACCATATATTTT
TRBJ1-2 few TRBV7-8 NA CASSLGAYGYTF TGTGCCAGCAGCTTGGGGGCCTATGGCTACACCTTC
TRBJ1-2 few TRBV10-3 NA CASSPSPNYGYTF TGTGCCAGCAGTCCTTCTCCCAACTATGGCTACACCTTC
TRBJ2-1 NA TRBV18 TRBD2 CASSPSREGNEQFF TGTGCCAGCTCACCGTCCAGGGAGGGAAATGAGCAGTTCTTC
TRBJ2-1 few TRBV6-4 TRBD2 CASSGDTSGYNEQFF TGTGCCAGCAGTGGAGATACTAGCGGGTACAATGAGCAGTTCTTC
TRBJ2-3 once TRBV28 NA CASSAGRQGFIPQYF TGTGCCAGCAGTGCGGGGCGGCAGGGGTTCATTCCACAGTATTTT
TRBJ2-3 NA TRBV18 TRBD2 CASSPNRGLAGGGSDTQYF TGTGCCAGCTCACCAAACCGGGGACTAGCGGGAGGCGGATCAGATACGCAGTATTTT
TRBJ2-5 NA TRBV6-5 TRBD1 CASSYSRTGRETQYF TGTGCCAGCAGTTACTCCCGGACAGGGAGAGAGACCCAGTACTTC
TRBJ2-7 NA TRBV9 NA CASNRGDLGNEQYF TGTGCCAGCAATAGGGGGGATTTGGGGAACGAGCAGTACTTC
TRBJ1-5 NA TRBV10-3 TRBD1 CLLPHRGQWNQPQHF TGTCTCCTGCCTCACAGGGGGCAGTGGAATCAGCCCCAGCATTTT
TRBJ2-7 NA TRBV5-1 TRBD1 CASSLRGTGPYEQYF TGCGCCAGCAGCTTGCGGGGGACAGGGCCCTACGAGCAGTACTTC
TRBJ1-2 NA TRBV4-3 NA CASSQDSTGTSNYGYTF TGCGCCAGCAGCCAAGACTCGACCGGGACATCAAACTATGGCTACACCTTC
TRBJ2-3 NA TRBV28 TRBD2 CASSLSRGSFADTQYF TGTGCCAGCAGTTTATCTCGCGGGAGTTTCGCAGATACGCAGTATTTT
TRBJ1-1 NA TRBV6-5 NA CASSYAGFAEAFF TGTGCCAGCAGTTACGCAGGGTTTGCGGAAGCTTTCTTT
TRBJ1-2 NA TRBV5-4 NA CASSFLNGYTF TGTGCCAGCAGCTTTTTAAATGGCTACACCTTC
TRBJ1-2 NA TRBV4-1 NA CASSRAGREYYGYTF TGCGCCAGCAGCCGAGCCGGCAGGGAGTACTATGGCTACACCTTC
TRBJ2-1 NA TRBV7-2 TRBD2 CASSLISGRGNNEQFF TGTGCCAGCAGCTTAATTAGCGGGAGAGGTAACAATGAGCAGTTCTTC
TRBJ2-3 NA TRBV27 NA CASSLWGSLSSTDTQYF TGTGCCAGCAGTTTATGGGGTTCATTGTCTAGCACAGATACGCAGTATTTT
TRBJ1-3 many TRBV5-1 TRBD1 CASSLDTGAGNTIYF TGCGCCAGCAGCTTGGATACAGGGGCTGGAAACACCATATATTTT
TRBJ1-1 NA TRBV7-9 TRBD1 CASSRDRDTEAFF TGTGCCAGCAGCCGCGACAGGGACACTGAAGCTTTCTTT
TRBJ1-2 once TRBV11-1 NA CASSSVSPGLGGYTF TGTGCCAGCAGCTCCGTTTCTCCGGGGTTAGGCGGCTACACCTTC
TRBJ1-2 NA TRBV29-1 NA CSVERGTGYGYTF TGCAGCGTTGAGAGAGGGACGGGATATGGCTACACCTTC
TRBJ2-3 NA TRBV4-3 TRBD2 CASSQRLAGALADTQYF TGCGCCAGCAGCCAACGCCTAGCGGGAGCTTTGGCAGATACGCAGTATTTT
TRBJ1-5 NA TRBV27 NA CASSLCPRYSNQPQHF TGTGCCAGCAGTTTATGTCCCAGGTATAGCAATCAGCCCCAGCATTTT
TRBJ1-1 NA TRBV5-1 NA CASSETGDTEAFF TGCGCCAGCAGCGAGACGGGGGACACTGAAGCTTTCTTT